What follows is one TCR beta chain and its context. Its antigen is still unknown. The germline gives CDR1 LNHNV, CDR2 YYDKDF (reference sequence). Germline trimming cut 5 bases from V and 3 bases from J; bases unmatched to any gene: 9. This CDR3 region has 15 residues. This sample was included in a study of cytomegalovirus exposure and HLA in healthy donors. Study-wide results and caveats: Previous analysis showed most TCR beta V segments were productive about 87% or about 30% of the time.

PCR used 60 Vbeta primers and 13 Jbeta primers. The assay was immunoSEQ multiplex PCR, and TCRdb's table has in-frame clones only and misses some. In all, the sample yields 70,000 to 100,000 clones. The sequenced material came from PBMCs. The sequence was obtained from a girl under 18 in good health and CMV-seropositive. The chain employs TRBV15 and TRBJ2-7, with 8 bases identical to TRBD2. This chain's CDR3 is CATSSHRGGHYEQYF. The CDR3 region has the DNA TGTGCCACCAGCTCCCACCGGGGGGGGCACTACGAGCAGTACTTC.